The clone carrying this T cell receptor beta chain was detected only a few times. The antigen remains unidentified. The record originates from a study of CD8 T cells in ankylosing spondylitis. The study, taken as a whole, reports: Ankylosing spondylitis blood appeared to carry a characteristic TCR beta motif of roughly 8 highly homologous variants.

The CDR3 consists of 19 residues. After removal of 4 bases from V and 1 base from J, the junction contained 15 bases not matched to a gene. In germline, CDR1 is MDHEN, CDR2 SYDVKM. Preparation of TCR beta libraries was done by quantitative 5'-RACE with molecular barcodes. TCRdb reanalysed the 5' RACE reads using MiXCR and keeps one entry per CDR3 protein. Of about 150,000 distinct CDR3 sequences detected, around 42% appear once; the ten largest clones hold roughly 15%. This TCR derives from a male donor with ankylosing spondylitis. This chain joins TRBV28 and TRBJ1-1; 10 bases map to TRBD1. Sequenced input: synovial fluid, either unsorted or a sorted T cell fraction (not recorded which). The CDR3 region has the DNA TGTGCCAGCAGTTCCTCCCTTCCTGGACAGGGGGAGACGAACACTGAAGCTTTCTTT. Translation: CASSSSLPGQGETNTEAFF.